The entry below gives a single T cell receptor beta chain sequence along with its context. Its specific antigen is unknown. No much larger clonotype is one base removed from it; base qualities were not supplied. Whole blood was collected in K2EDTA tubes by collaborating institutions according to the institutions' own protocols. For TCRbeta analysis, collaborators shipped samples as frozen whole blood, isolated PBMCs, or DNA extracted from either of those sample types. TCRbeta CDR3 regions were amplified from genomic DNA using the immunoSEQ Assay, a bias-controlled multiplex PCR. The published analysis was carried out like this. The number of nucleated cells in each sample was estimated by amplification of reference gene primers within the assay. To quantify the absolute abundance of each unique TCRbeta CDR3 rearrangement, sequence reads were collapsed and filtered. For each sample, productive Simpson clonality was calculated as the square root of Simpson's diversity index over productive rearrangements. TCRdb took this table from immuneACCESS and kept in-frame rearrangements with V and J called. Such tables lack part of the clones; where checked against another copy, unresolved V genes explain under half of the gap, and the rest is unexplained. That table supplies the V and J calls and clone size; D and trimming were determined from the DNA. The sample table records about 81,000 clones; under 90% of these occur just once. Of the sample, roughly 13% is held by the ten largest clones.

The data were obtained in a study of blood T cell repertoires in COVID-19 (dated by TCRdb to 2020 to 2021). Regarding the research as a whole: The collaborator samples originated in the United States, Italy and Spain and spanned the acute and convalescent phases of COVID-19. HLA class I and class II types, where available, came from metadata supplied by the sample provider rather than from assay-based typing. The repertoires were made available in a free public database intended to serve as a resource for research on the immune response to SARS-CoV-2. Samples were obtained from the ongoing ImmuneRACE study (first 160 participants) and from roughly 1,300 subjects provided by 6 global collaborators. The sample metadata nearly always contained a de-identified subject ID, COVID-19 status, age in years and sex. The dataset comprised deeply sampled blood TCRbeta repertoires from subjects exposed to, actively infected with, or recovered from COVID-19. The material from the prospective study consisted of cDNA or gDNA derived from T cells, B-cell-depleted T cells, or PBMCs.

Study-level results and caveats: The quantity of clinical and demographic metadata differed by source and by participant and was supplied without curation.

Trimming accounts for 3 bases at V and 9 bases at J, while the number of junction bases matched to no gene is 13. The CDR3 runs 16 amino acids, cysteine and phenylalanine included. Only the CDR3 DNA stays, 48 bases, in frame from base 1. The germline V gene provides CDR1 WSHSY and CDR2 SAAADI. This chain joins TRBV10-2 to TRBJ2-5, with 10 middle bases fitting TRBD2. The source is a human donor in a cohort sampled during active COVID-19. Sequencing used peripheral blood. The CDR3 here reads CASSEAGGPLNSPQYF. The bases are TGCGCCAGCAGTGAAGCGGGGGGGCCCCTAAACTCTCCCCAGTACTTC.